This T cell receptor (beta chain) is drawn from a study of technical replicates of blood from several donors. TCRdb's table, derived via immunoSEQ multiplex PCR, lists solely in-frame clones and lacks some. The sample lists roughly 100,000 clones; 95% to 97% were seen once. Germline V gives CDR1 LGHNA, CDR2 YSLEER. The CDR3 loop spans 16 amino acids. J lost 6 bases, V lost 0 bases, and 5 bases had no gene match. Sequencing was carried out using T cells isolated from PBMCs. The receptor's source is a human donor in good health. The rearrangement uses TRBV4-3 and TRBJ2-3; 11 bases are shared with TRBD2. The CDR3 DNA reads as TGCGCCAGCAGCCAAGATACTAGCGGGAGACTTGATACGCAGTATTTT. Translation: CASSQDTSGRLDTQYF.